What follows are 20 T cell receptor beta chains derived from one specimen sequenced in a study of cytomegalovirus exposure and HLA in healthy donors. Profiling relied on immunoSEQ multiplex PCR, and the TCRdb table lists in-frame clones only, not all of them. The sample has about 98,000 clones; roughly nine tenths are singletons. The specimen sequenced was PBMCs. The receptor source for this set is a man aged 18 to 30 in good health and CMV-seropositive.

This rearrangement joins TRBV19 to TRBJ2-2, with D possibly being TRBD2 (6 bases). The CDR3 loop spans 15 amino acids. Trimming stripped 5 bases from V and 7 bases from J, with 17 bases between. In germline, CDR1 is LNHDA, CDR2 SQIVND (reference sequence). The CDR3 bases are TGTGCCAGTAGTCCAGGGTGGGGGGTTAACGGGGAGCTGTTTTTT. Its protein is CASSPGWGVNGELFF.

J is TRBJ2-7 and V is TRBV28, with D possibly TRBD1 on 7 matching bases. The ends were cut back, 3 bases at V and 7 bases at J, with 16 bases in the middle. CDR1 and CDR2 (germline): MDHEN, SYDVKM. This CDR3 region has 14 residues. The CDR3, as DNA: TGTGCCAGCAGTTTCCCAGACAGGGCGGGAGAGCAGTACTTC. This translates into CASSFPDRAGEQYF.

V gene TRBV29-1 combines with J gene TRBJ2-7; weak D call: TRBD2 (6 bases). The CDR3 totals 13 residues. Germline CDR1 is SQVTM and CDR2 is ANQGSEA. With 8 bases removed from V and 0 bases from J, the gap between germline ends came to 14 bases. The CDR3 loop reads CSITGLSSYEQYF. In DNA, the CDR3 is TGCAGCATTACGGGACTGAGCTCCTACGAGCAGTACTTC.

The chain is built from TRBV7-2 and TRBJ1-3; D gene uncertain. V dropped 2 bases and J dropped 0 bases, with 5 bases sitting between them. The CDR3 runs to 14 residues. Germline CDR1 reads SGHTA; CDR2 reads FQGNSA. The DNA of the CDR3 is TGTGCCAGCAGCTTATCGTACTCTGGAAACACCATATATTTT. Translation: CASSLSYSGNTIYF.

The chain joins TRBV7-2 to TRBJ1-5; 7 nucleotides align to TRBD1. The CDR3 totals 15 residues. Germline V CDR1 and CDR2: SGHTA, FQGNSA. Trimming took 2 bases from V and 6 from J; bases not matched to a gene: 7. The CDR3, as DNA: TGTGCCAGCAGCTTAACGACAGGGATGAGTCAGCCCCAGCATTTT. This translates into CASSLTTGMSQPQHF.

This rearrangement joins TRBV9 to TRBJ2-2, with 12 bases fitting TRBD2. The ends lost 0 bases at V and 3 bases at J; junction bases unmatched: 9. This CDR3 contains 19 residues. Germline CDR1 SGDLS, CDR2 YYNGEE. CDR3 nucleotide sequence: TGTGCCAGCAGCGTAGAAACCGGACTAGCGGGATTGTACACCGGGGAGCTGTTTTTT. As protein: CASSVETGLAGLYTGELFF. The full variable domain, completed using reference TRBV9 and TRBJ2-2, is DSGVTQTPKHLITATGQRVTLRCSPRSGDLSVYWYQQSLDQGLQFLIQYYNGEERAKGNILERFSAQQFPDLHSELNLSSLELGDSALYFCASSVETGLAGLYTGELFFGEGSRLTVL.

V is TRBV6-6 and J is TRBJ2-1; 7 bases align to TRBD2. With 6 bases clipped from V and 0 bases from J, the junction kept 8 bases outside the gene matches. Germline V gene data show CDR1 as MNHNY and CDR2 as SVGAGI (reference sequence). The CDR3 totals 16 residues. In DNA, the CDR3 is TGTGCCAGCAGCCACGGGTGGGAGGGCTCCTACAATGAGCAGTTCTTC. Translating it yields CASSHGWEGSYNEQFF.

The V and J genes are TRBV11-3 and TRBJ1-5; D unresolved. The germline V and J ends were trimmed by 2 bases and 3 bases, with 5 bases remaining between them. CDR3 length equals 13 residues. Per the germline V gene, CDR1 is SGHNT and CDR2 is YENEEA. The CDR3 DNA reads as TGTGCCAGCAGCTTAAACACCAATCAGCCCCAGCATTTT. As protein: CASSLNTNQPQHF.

This sequence joins TRBV6-5 and TRBJ2-4, with TRBD1 matching 7 bases. V gave up 2 bases and J gave up 2 bases; unmatched junction bases: 0. Per the germline V gene, CDR1 is MNHEY and CDR2 is SVGAGI. This CDR3 region has 14 residues. This CDR3 is CASSYRGPKNIQYF. In DNA form, the CDR3 reads TGTGCCAGCAGTTACAGGGGGCCCAAAAACATTCAGTACTTC.

The V and J genes are TRBV5-4 and TRBJ2-5; TRBD2 agrees at 11 bases. After removal of 6 bases from V and 2 bases from J, the junction contained 9 bases not matched to a gene. The CDR3 is 16 amino acids. Looked up from germline, CDR1 is SGHNT and CDR2 is YYREEE (reference sequence). The chain's CDR3 is CASNVAGGTGQETQYF. The CDR3 DNA reads as TGTGCCAGCAACGTAGCGGGGGGGACTGGACAAGAGACCCAGTACTTC. Using reference TRBV5-4 and TRBJ2-5 for the parts outside the CDR3, the full variable domain is ETGVTQSPTHLIKTRGQQVTLRCSSQSGHNTVSWYQQALGQGPQFIFQYYREEENGRGNFPPRFSGLQFPNYSSELNVNALELDDSALYLCASNVAGGTGQETQYFGPGTRLLVL.

In nucleotides, the CDR3 is TGTGCCAGCAGCTTATATCTAGCGGCCTACGAGCAGTACTTC. Its protein product is CASSLYLAAYEQYF. The chain links TRBV13 to TRBJ2-7; the match to TRBD2 covers 7 bases. J gave up 2 bases and V 2 bases, and 3 bases lay outside the gene matches. CDR3 length: 14 amino acids. Per germline, CDR1 PRHDT and CDR2 FYEKMQ (reference sequence).

The genes are TRBV11-2 and TRBJ2-7, with TRBD2 matching 10 bases. Germline lookup yields CDR1 SGHAT and CDR2 FQNNGV. This CDR3 is built from 16 residues. The V segment lost 5 bases and the J segment 1 base; nucleotides outside the gene matches: 8. The CDR3 region has the DNA TGTGCCAGCAGCCGTCTAGCGGGAGCCCATTCCTACGAGCAGTACTTC. Amino acids: CASSRLAGAHSYEQYF.

The gene calls are TRBV5-1 and TRBJ1-1, with D possibly matching TRBD1 (5 bases). Trimming took 2 bases from V and 2 from J, leaving 10 bases between them. The CDR3 extends over 14 amino acids. The germline CDR1 and CDR2 sequences are SGHRS and YFSETQ. The CDR3 nucleotides are TGCGCCAGCAGCTTCGGGGGAATAAACACTGAAGCTTTCTTT. Translating gives CASSFGGINTEAFF.

The chain couples TRBV6-5 to TRBJ2-7; 10 nucleotides align to TRBD2. The CDR3 is made up of 15 amino acids. Germline lookup yields CDR1 MNHEY and CDR2 SVGAGI. J lost 7 bases, V lost 0 bases, and 6 bases had no gene match. In nucleotides, the CDR3 is TGTGCCAGCAGTTACTCGTCTAGCGGGAGATATGAGCAGTACTTC. Translating gives CASSYSSSGRYEQYF.

V usage is TRBV6-6 and J usage is TRBJ2-2; 11 bases agree with TRBD2. V trimming: 6 bases; J trimming: 0 bases; junction bases outside the gene matches: 0. The V gene's germline CDR1 is MNHNY and CDR2 SVGAGI (reference sequence). This CDR3 spans 15 amino acids. Here the CDR3 DNA reads TGTGCCAGCAGGACTAGCGGGACGAACACCGGGGAGCTGTTTTTT. As protein: CASRTSGTNTGELFF.

This clone was seen a single time. The chain is built from TRBV7-9 and TRBJ2-5; a weak D match, TRBD2 (5 bases). V lost 5 bases and J 1 base, leaving 20 bases between the germline ends. Germline CDR1 reads SEHNR; CDR2 reads FQNEAQ (reference sequence). This CDR3 region has 17 residues. The CDR3 DNA reads TGTGCCAGCAGCGTGGGGAGCAGAATTACAACCCAAGAGACCCAGTACTTC. This sequence encodes CASSVGSRITTQETQYF.

The chain employs TRBV6-5 and TRBJ2-1; D not certain. The V end lost 6 bases, the J end lost 3 bases, and 12 bases lay between the germline ends. The V gene's germline CDR1 is MNHEY and CDR2 SVGAGI. CDR3 length: 14 amino acids. This CDR3 reads CASSVVPHYNEQFF. DNA for the CDR3: TGTGCCAGCAGCGTAGTTCCTCACTACAATGAGCAGTTCTTC.

The chain combines TRBV18 with TRBJ2-5; D ambiguous. Germline V gene lookup returns CDR1 KGHSH and CDR2 LQKENI. The CDR3 is made up of 12 amino acids. Trimming took off 0 bases at V and 5 bases at J, with 4 bases between the two ends. The CDR3 nucleotides are TGTGCCAGCTCACCACCGTCTGAGACCCAGTACTTC. This gives the protein CASSPPSETQYF.

The rearrangement joins TRBV5-1 to TRBJ1-5; a weak D match, TRBD1 (5 bases). The CDR3 spans 14 residues. Germline V gives CDR1 SGHRS, CDR2 YFSETQ. V was trimmed by 0 bases and J by 6 bases, leaving 10 bases between them. Here the CDR3 reads CASSLGQGGQPQHF. The CDR3 DNA sequence: TGCGCCAGCAGCTTGGGGCAGGGTGGTCAGCCCCAGCATTTT.

This clone was recorded a few times. This chain joins TRBV5-1 and TRBJ1-3, with D possibly matching TRBD1 (5 bases). This CDR3 region has 17 residues. The germline gives CDR1 SGHRS, CDR2 YFSETQ. Trimming took off 4 bases at V and 2 bases at J, with 19 bases between the two ends. The CDR3 region has the DNA TGCGCCAGCAGCCCTAGGCCGGGGAGGGGCGCTGGAAACACCATATATTTT. This encodes CASSPRPGRGAGNTIYF.